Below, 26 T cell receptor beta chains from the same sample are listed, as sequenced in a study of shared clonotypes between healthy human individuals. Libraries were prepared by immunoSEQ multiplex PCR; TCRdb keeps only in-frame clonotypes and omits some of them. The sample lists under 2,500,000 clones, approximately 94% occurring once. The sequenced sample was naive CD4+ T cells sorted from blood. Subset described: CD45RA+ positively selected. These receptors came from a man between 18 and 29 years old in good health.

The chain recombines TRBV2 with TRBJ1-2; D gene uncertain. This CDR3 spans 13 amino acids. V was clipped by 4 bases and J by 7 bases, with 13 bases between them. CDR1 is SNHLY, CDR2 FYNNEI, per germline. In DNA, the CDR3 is TGTGCCAGCAGTGTCCCTAGGCAAGGTGGCTACACCTTC. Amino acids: CASSVPRQGGYTF.

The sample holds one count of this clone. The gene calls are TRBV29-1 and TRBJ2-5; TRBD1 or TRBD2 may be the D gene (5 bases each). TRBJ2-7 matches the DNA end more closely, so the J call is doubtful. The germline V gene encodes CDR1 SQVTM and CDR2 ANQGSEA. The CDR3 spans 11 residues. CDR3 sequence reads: CSVGDHYEQYF. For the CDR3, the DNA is TGCAGCGTCGGGGACCATTACGAGCAGTACTTC.

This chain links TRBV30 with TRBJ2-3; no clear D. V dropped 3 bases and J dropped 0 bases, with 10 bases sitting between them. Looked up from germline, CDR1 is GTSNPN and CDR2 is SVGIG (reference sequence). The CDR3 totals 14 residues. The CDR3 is CAWSRRESTDTQYF. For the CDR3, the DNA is TGTGCCTGGAGCCGAAGGGAAAGCACAGATACGCAGTATTTT.

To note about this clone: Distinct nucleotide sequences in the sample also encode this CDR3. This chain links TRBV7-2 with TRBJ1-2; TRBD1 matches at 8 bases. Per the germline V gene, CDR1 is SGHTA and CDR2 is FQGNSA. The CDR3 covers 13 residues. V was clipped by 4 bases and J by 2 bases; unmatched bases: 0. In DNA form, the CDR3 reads TGTGCCAGCAGCTGGGACAGGAACTATGGCTACACCTTC. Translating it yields CASSWDRNYGYTF.

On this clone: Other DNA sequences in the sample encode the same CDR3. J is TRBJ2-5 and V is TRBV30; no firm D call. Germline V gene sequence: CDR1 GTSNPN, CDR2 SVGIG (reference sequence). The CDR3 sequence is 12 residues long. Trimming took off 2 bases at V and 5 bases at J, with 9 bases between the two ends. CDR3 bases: TGTGCCTGGAGTCTAGGTGTGGAGACCCAGTACTTC. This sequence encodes CAWSLGVETQYF.

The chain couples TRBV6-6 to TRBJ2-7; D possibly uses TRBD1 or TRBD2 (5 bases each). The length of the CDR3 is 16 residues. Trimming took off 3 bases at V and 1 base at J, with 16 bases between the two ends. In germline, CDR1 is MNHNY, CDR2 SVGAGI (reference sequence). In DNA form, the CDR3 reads TGTGCCAGCAGTTATAGGGATGGGGGAGCTTCCTACGAGCAGTACTTC. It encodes CASSYRDGGASYEQYF.

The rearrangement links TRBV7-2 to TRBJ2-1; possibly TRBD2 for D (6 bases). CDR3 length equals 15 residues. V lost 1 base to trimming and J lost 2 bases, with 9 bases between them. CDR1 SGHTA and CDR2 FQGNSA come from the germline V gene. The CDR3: CASSLVRGTYNEQFF. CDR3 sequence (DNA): TGTGCCAGCAGCTTAGTCCGCGGGACCTACAATGAGCAGTTCTTC.

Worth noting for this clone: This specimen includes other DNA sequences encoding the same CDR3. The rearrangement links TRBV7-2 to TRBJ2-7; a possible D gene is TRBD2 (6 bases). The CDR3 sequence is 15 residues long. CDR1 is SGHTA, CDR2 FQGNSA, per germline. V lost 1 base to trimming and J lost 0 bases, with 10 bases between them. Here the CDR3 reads CASSLGAGSSYEQYF. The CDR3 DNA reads TGTGCCAGCAGCTTAGGGGCGGGGAGCTCCTACGAGCAGTACTTC.

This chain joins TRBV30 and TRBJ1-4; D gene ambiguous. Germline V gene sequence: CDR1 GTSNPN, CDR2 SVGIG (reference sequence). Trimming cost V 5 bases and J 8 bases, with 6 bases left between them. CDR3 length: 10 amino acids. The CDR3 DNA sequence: TGTGCCTGGGAGAGGGAAAAACTGTTTTTT. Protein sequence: CAWEREKLFF.

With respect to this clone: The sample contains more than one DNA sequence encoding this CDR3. CDR3 residues: CASSLAGPNTEAFF. In nucleotides, the CDR3 is TGCGCCAGCAGCTTGGCTGGCCCGAACACTGAAGCTTTCTTT. The chain uses TRBV5-1 and TRBJ1-1; D uncertain. The CDR3 covers 14 residues. V lost 0 bases, J lost 1 base, and 7 bases lay in between. The V gene's germline CDR1 is SGHRS and CDR2 YFSETQ.

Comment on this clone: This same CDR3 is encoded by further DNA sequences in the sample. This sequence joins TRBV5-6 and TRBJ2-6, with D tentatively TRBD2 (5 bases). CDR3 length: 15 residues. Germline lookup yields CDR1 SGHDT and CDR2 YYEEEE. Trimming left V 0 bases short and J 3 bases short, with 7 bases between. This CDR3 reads CASSLGGNGANVLTF. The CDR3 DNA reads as TGTGCCAGCAGCTTGGGAGGGAATGGGGCCAACGTCCTGACTTTC.

The CDR3 nucleotides are TGTGCCAGCAGTGGACAAGGGGCGGCTGAGCCCCAGCATTTT. Translated: CASSGQGAAEPQHF. The rearrangement joins TRBV6-1 to TRBJ1-5, with D maybe TRBD1 (5 bases). This CDR3 spans 14 amino acids. The germline gives CDR1 MNHNS, CDR2 SASEGT. Trimming shortened V by 4 bases and J by 8 bases, and 15 bases separated the two germline ends.

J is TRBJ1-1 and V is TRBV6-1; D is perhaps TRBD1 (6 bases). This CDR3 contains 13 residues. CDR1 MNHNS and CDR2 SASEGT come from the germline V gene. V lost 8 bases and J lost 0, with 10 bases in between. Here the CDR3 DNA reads TGTGCCAGCGGTGGGACATTGAACACTGAAGCTTTCTTT. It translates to CASGGTLNTEAFF.

The CDR3 bases are TGTGCCAGCGGCCGAACATACGAGCAGTACTTC. It specifies CASGRTYEQYF. The J gene is TRBJ2-5, the V gene TRBV11-2; D unclear. The J call may be wrong; the DNA end is better matched by TRBJ2-7. The CDR3 sequence is 11 residues long. CDR1 and CDR2 (germline): SGHAT, FQNNGV.

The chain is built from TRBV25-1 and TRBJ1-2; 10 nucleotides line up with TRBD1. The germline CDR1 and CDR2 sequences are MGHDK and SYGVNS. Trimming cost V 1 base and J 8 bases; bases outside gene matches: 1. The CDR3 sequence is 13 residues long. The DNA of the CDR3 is TGTGCCAGCAGTGAATGGGACAGGGGCGGCTACACCTTC. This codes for CASSEWDRGGYTF.

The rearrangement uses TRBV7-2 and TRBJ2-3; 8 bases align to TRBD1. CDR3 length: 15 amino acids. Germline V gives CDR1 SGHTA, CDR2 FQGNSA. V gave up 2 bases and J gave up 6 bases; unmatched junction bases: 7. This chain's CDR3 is CASSLQGAVEDTQYF. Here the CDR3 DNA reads TGTGCCAGCAGCTTACAGGGGGCGGTAGAGGATACGCAGTATTTT. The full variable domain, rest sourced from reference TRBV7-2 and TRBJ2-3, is GAGVSQSPSNKVTEKGKDVELRCDPISGHTALYWYRQSLGQGLEFLIYFQGNSAPDKSGLPSDRFSAERTGGSVSTLTIQRTQQEDSAVYLCASSLQGAVEDTQYFGPGTRLTVL.

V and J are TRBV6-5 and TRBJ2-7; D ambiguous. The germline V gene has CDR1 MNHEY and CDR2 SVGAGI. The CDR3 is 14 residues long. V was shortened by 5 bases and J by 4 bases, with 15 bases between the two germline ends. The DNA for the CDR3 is TGTGCCAGCAGTAAAGGGCCCAAAAATTACGAGCAGTACTTC. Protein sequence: CASSKGPKNYEQYF.

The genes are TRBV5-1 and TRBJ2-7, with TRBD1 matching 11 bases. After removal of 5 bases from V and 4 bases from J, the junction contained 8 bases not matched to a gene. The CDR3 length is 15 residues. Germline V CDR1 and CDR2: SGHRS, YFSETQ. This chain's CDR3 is CASSFEDRGLYEQYF. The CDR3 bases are TGCGCCAGCAGTTTTGAGGACAGGGGGCTATACGAGCAGTACTTC.

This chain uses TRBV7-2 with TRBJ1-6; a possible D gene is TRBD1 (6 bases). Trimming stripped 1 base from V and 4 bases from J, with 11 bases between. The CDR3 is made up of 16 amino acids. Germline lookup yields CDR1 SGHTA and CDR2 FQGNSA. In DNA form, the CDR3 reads TGTGCCAGCAGCTTAGTTGCAGGGGTGTATAATTCACCCCTCCACTTT. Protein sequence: CASSLVAGVYNSPLHF.

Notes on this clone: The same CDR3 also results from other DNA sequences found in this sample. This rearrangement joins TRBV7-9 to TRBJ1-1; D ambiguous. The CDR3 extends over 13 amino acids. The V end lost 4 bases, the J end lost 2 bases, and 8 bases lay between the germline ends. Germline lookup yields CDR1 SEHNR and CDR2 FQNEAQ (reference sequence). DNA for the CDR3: TGTGCCAGCAGCTCGCAAAAAAACACTGAAGCTTTCTTT. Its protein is CASSSQKNTEAFF. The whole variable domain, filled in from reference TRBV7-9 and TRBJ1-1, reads DTGVSQNPRHKITKRGQNVTFRCDPISEHNRLYWYRQTLGQGPEFLTYFQNEAQLEKSRLLSDRFSAERPKGSFSTLEIQRTEQGDSAMYLCASSSQKNTEAFFGQGTRLTVV.

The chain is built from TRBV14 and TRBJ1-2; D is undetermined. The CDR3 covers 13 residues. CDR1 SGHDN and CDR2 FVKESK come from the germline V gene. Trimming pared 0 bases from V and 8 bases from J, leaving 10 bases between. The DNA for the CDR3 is TGTGCCAGCAGCCAAGAAAGAGCGGGAGGCTACACCTTC. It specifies CASSQERAGGYTF.

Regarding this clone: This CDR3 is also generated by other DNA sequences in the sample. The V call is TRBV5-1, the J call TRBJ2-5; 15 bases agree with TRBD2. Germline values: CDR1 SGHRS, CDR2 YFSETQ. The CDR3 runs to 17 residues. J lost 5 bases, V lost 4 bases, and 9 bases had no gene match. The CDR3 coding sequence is TGCGCCAGCAGCCCGGGACTAGCGGGGGGTCCCAGGGAGACCCAGTACTTC. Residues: CASSPGLAGGPRETQYF.

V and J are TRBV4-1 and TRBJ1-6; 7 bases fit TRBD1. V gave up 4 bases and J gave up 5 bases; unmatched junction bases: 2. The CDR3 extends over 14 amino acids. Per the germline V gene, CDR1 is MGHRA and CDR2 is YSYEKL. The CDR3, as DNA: TGCGCCAGCAGCCTCACAGGGGATAATTCACCCCTCCACTTT. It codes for CASSLTGDNSPLHF.

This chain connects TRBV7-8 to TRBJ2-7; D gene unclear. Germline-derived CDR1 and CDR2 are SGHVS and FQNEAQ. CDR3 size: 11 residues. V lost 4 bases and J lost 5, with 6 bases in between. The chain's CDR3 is CASSSMDEQYF. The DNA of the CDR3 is TGTGCCAGCAGCTCAATGGACGAGCAGTACTTC.

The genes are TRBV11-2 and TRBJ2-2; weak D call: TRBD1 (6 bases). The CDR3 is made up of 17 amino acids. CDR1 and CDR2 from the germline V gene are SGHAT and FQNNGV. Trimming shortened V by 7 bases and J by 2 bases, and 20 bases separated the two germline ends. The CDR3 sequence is CASTLEQGRINTGELFF. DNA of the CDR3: TGTGCCAGCACCCTCGAACAGGGTCGTATAAACACCGGGGAGCTGTTTTTT. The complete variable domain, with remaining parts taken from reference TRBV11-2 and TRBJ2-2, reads EAGVAQSPRYKIIEKRQSVAFWCNPISGHATLYWYQQILGQGPKLLIQFQNNGVVDDSQLPKDRFSAERLKGVDSTLKIQPAKLEDSAVYLCASTLEQGRINTGELFFGEGSRLTVL.

The CDR3, as DNA: TGTGCCAGTGGGACAGATTTCTCTGGAAACACCATATATTTT. This sequence encodes CASGTDFSGNTIYF. The chain recombines TRBV19 with TRBJ1-3, with 7 bases aligning to TRBD1. This CDR3 comprises 14 residues. With V trimmed by 8 bases and J by 0 bases, 4 bases remained unmatched. Germline lookup yields CDR1 LNHDA and CDR2 SQIVND (reference sequence). Drawing the rest from reference TRBV19 and TRBJ1-3, the complete variable domain is DGGITQSPKYLFRKEGQNVTLSCEQNLNHDAMYWYRQDPGQGLRLIYYSQIVNDFQKGDIAEGYSVSREKKESFPLTVTSAQKNPTAFYLCASGTDFSGNTIYFGEGSWLTVV.